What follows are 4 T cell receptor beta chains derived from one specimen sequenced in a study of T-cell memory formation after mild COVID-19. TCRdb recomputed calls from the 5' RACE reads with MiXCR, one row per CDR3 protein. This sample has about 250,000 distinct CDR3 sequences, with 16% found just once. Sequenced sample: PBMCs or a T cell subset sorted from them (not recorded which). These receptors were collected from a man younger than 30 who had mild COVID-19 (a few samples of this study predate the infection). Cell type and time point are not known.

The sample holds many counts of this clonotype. In DNA, the CDR3 is TGTGCCAGCAGCCTGACAGGGGTGAGCACTGAAGCTTTCTTT. Encoded protein: CASSLTGVSTEAFF. This chain connects TRBV7-3 to TRBJ1-1; 8 bases map to TRBD1. Germline assignment: CDR1 SGHTA and CDR2 FQGTGA. With 5 bases clipped from V and 4 bases from J, the junction kept 6 bases outside the gene matches. This CDR3 contains 14 residues.

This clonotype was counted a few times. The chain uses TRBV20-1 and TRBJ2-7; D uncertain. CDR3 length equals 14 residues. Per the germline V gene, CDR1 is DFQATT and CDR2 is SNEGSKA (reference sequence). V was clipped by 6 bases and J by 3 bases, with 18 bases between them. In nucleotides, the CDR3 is TGCAGTGCCAGACTTTCCCCGGCGGACTACGAGCAGTACGTC. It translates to CSARLSPADYEQYV.

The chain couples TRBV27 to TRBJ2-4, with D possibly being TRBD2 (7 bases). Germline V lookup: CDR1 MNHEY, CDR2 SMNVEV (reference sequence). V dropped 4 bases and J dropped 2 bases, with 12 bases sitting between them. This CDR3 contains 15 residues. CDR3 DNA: TGTGCCAGCAGTTGGGGGGGCCTCTCCAAAAACATTCAGTACTTC. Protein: CASSWGGLSKNIQYF.

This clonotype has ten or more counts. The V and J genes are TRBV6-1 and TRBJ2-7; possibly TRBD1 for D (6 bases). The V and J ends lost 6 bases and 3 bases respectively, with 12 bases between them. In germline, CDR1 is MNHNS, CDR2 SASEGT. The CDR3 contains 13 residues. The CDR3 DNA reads TGTGCCAGCAGGGGACAACTACTCTACGAGCAGTACTTC. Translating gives CASRGQLLYEQYF.